These T cell receptor beta chains were read from a single sample in a study of cytomegalovirus exposure and HLA in healthy donors. Assay: immunoSEQ multiplex PCR; the TCRdb copy retains only in-frame clones and omits some. The table shows approximately 170,000 clones, with around two thirds occurring only once. The sequenced material came from PBMCs. The receptors originated from a man aged 50 to 60 in good health and CMV-seronegative. CDR3s include the opening cysteine and the closing phenylalanine or tryptophan. A D gene is named only where the DNA matches it firmly. Clone size is not always given. Where it is, it says once, few, many or a class for expanded clones.

v_call	j_call	clone_size	d_call	cdr3_nt	cdr3_aa
TRBV18	TRBJ1-2	-	-	TGTGCCAGCTCACAGGACAGTTCTCCTAACTATGGCTACACCTTC	CASSQDSSPNYGYTF
TRBV5-4	TRBJ2-1	-	TRBD2	TGTGCCAGCAGCTTGGGGCTAGCGGGCAATGAGCAGTTCTTC	CASSLGLAGNEQFF
TRBV5-4	TRBJ1-4	-	-	TGTGCCAGCAGCAAGACAGCAACTAATGAAAAACTGTTTTTT	CASSKTATNEKLFF
TRBV19	TRBJ1-6	-	TRBD1	TGTGCCACCGGACAGGGGAATAATTCACCCCTCCACTTT	CATGQGNNSPLHF
TRBV5-8	TRBJ1-2	-	TRBD1	TGTGCCAGCAGCCAGGGACAGGGGTCGAACTATGGCTACACCTTC	CASSQGQGSNYGYTF
TRBV7-9	TRBJ1-4	-	-	TGTGCCAGCAGCTTAGATGGGGGCATTGAAAAACTGTTTTTT	CASSLDGGIEKLFF
TRBV2	TRBJ2-2	-	-	TGTGCCAGCCGGTTGCTCGGCACCGGGGAGCTGTTTTTT	CASRLLGTGELFF
TRBV5-1	TRBJ2-5	-	TRBD2	TGCGCCAGCAGCTTCCCACTAGCGGGGGGTCAAGAGACCCAGTACTTC	CASSFPLAGGQETQYF
TRBV11-1	TRBJ2-1	-	TRBD2	TGTGCCAGCAGCTTTACCTTAGCGGGGGCGACCTACAATGAGCAGTTCTTC	CASSFTLAGATYNEQFF
TRBV5-4	TRBJ2-6	-	-	TGTGCCAGCAGCTCGGGGGGTCAGGGGAGGGCCAACGTCCTGACTTTC	CASSSGGQGRANVLTF
TRBV28	TRBJ1-4	-	-	TGTGCCAGCAGTTTGGGAGGTGTGAGCGAAAAACTGTTTTTT	CASSLGGVSEKLFF
TRBV6-5	TRBJ1-2	-	-	TGTGCCAGCAGTGCTACAGTATCCTATGGCTACACCTTC	CASSATVSYGYTF
TRBV6-1	TRBJ1-6	once	-	TGTGCCAGCAGCAAATTTAATTCACCCCTCCACTTT	CASSKFNSPLHF
TRBV28	TRBJ1-2	few	-	TGTGCCAGCAGTTTACCTCAGGGGATCTTTATGTATGGCTACACCTTC	CASSLPQGIFMYGYTF
TRBV5-1	TRBJ2-5	-	TRBD1	TGCGCCAGCAGCACAGGACAGGGCCAAGAGACCCAGTACTTC	CASSTGQGQETQYF
TRBV7-7	TRBJ2-3	few	TRBD2	TGTGCCAGCAGCCCGGGACTAGCGGGGCCCACAGATACGCAGTATTTT	CASSPGLAGPTDTQYF
TRBV6-6	TRBJ2-7	-	-	TGTGCCAGCAGTTATTCGGGGGGCGAAAAATACGAGCAGTACTTC	CASSYSGGEKYEQYF
TRBV5-5	TRBJ1-2	-	TRBD1	TGTGCCAGCAGCTTGGAGGGACAGGGGGTTAGCTACACCTTC	CASSLEGQGVSYTF
TRBV28	TRBJ2-2	-	-	TGTGCCAGCAGCTACCAAACGGGGAGGAACACCGGGGAGCTGTTTTTT	CASSYQTGRNTGELFF
TRBV28	TRBJ2-7	-	TRBD1	TGTGCCAGCAGTTTAATCCGGGACAGGGGTTACGAGCAGTACTTC	CASSLIRDRGYEQYF
TRBV4-3	TRBJ1-6	-	TRBD1	TGCGCCAGCAGCCAAGATCGGAGGGGGTCAGGGGGTTCACCCCTCCACTTT	CASSQDRRGSGGSPLHF
TRBV5-4	TRBJ2-1	-	TRBD2	TGTGCCAGCAGCTTGGCTAGCGGGGCTTACAATGAGCAGTTCTTC	CASSLASGAYNEQFF
TRBV21-1	TRBJ1-2	few	-	TGTGCCAGCAGCAAAGTGGCAGGGGCGGGGGACGGCTACACCTTC	CASSKVAGAGDGYTF
TRBV19	TRBJ2-7	-	-	TGTGCCAGTAGCTTACAGGGAAACGAGCAGTACTTC	CASSLQGNEQYF
TRBV10-3	TRBJ2-1	few	TRBD1	TGTGCCATCAGTGAGTCGAGAGGGGGCGCGCCCTACAATGAGCAGTTCTTC	CAISESRGGAPYNEQFF
TRBV5-1	TRBJ1-3	-	-	TGCGCCAGCAGCGCAGGATTTGGAAACACCATATATTTT	CASSAGFGNTIYF
TRBV28	TRBJ2-2	-	TRBD1	TGTGCCAGCACAATAGACGGGACAGGGAGAAACACCGGGGAGCTGTTTTTT	CASTIDGTGRNTGELFF
TRBV7-8	TRBJ1-1	-	TRBD1	TGTGCCAGCAGCTTGGGACAGGGTAACACTGAAGCTTTCTTT	CASSLGQGNTEAFF